The 12 T cell receptor beta chains reported below all come from one sample, sequenced in a study of T cell changes during pregnancy in multiple sclerosis. Repertoires were generated with immunoSEQ multiplex PCR, while TCRdb's copy carries only in-frame clones and drops some. The sample yields tens of thousands of clones, 85% to 95% seen once. The sequenced sample was peripheral blood, obtained in the third trimester of pregnancy. Receptor source: a female donor in good health, enrolled as a control in a pregnancy study.

The chain carries TRBV9 and TRBJ2-5, with a weak D call TRBD2 (6 bases). In germline, CDR1 is SGDLS, CDR2 YYNGEE. V lost 3 bases and J lost 5, with 14 bases in between. This CDR3 region has 14 residues. The CDR3 loop reads CASSATGTGETQYF. CDR3 sequence (DNA): TGTGCCAGCAGCGCCACCGGGACTGGGGAGACCCAGTACTTC.

This sequence joins TRBV11-1 and TRBJ2-3; D unresolved. Looked up from germline, CDR1 is SGHAT and CDR2 is FQDESV (reference sequence). The CDR3 extends over 13 amino acids. Trimming removed 5 bases at V and 6 bases at J, with 12 bases between. The CDR3, as DNA: TGTGCCAGCAGCACAAGACTGATTGATACGCAGTATTTT. It yields the protein CASSTRLIDTQYF. Together with reference TRBV11-1 and TRBJ2-3, the CDR3 gives the full variable domain: EAEVAQSPRYKITEKSQAVAFWCDPISGHATLYWYRQILGQGPELLVQFQDESVVDDSQLPKDRFSAERLKGVDSTLKIQPAELGDSAMYLCASSTRLIDTQYFGPGTRLTVL.

The chain combines TRBV5-5 with TRBJ2-7; no clear D. Germline V gene data show CDR1 as SGHKS and CDR2 as YYEKEE (reference sequence). V was clipped by 0 bases and J by 3 bases, with 7 bases between them. The CDR3 has 13 amino acids. Written as DNA, the CDR3 is TGTGCCAGCAGCTTGGCTCCTAGCTACGAGCAGTACTTC. Amino acid sequence: CASSLAPSYEQYF.

A single count supports this clone. The gene calls are TRBV2 and TRBJ2-2; no clear D gene. The CDR3 length is 15 residues. The germline gives CDR1 SNHLY, CDR2 FYNNEI. The V gene lost 3 bases and the J gene lost 6 bases, with 14 bases spanning the gap. This chain's CDR3 is CASSDYGPFAGELFF. CDR3 bases: TGTGCCAGCAGTGACTATGGGCCTTTCGCCGGGGAGCTGTTTTTT.

The chain carries TRBV2 and TRBJ1-2; TRBD1 is a possible D gene (6 bases). The V and J ends lost 5 bases and 4 bases respectively, with 11 bases between them. The CDR3 is 13 residues long. The V gene's germline CDR1 is SNHLY and CDR2 FYNNEI. CDR3 nucleotides: TGTGCCAGCAGTCCACGGACAGCCTATGGCTACACCTTC. Residues: CASSPRTAYGYTF.

This chain uses TRBV27 with TRBJ2-7; 8 nucleotides line up with TRBD2. The CDR3 is 14 amino acids. Germline V gene data show CDR1 as MNHEY and CDR2 as SMNVEV (reference sequence). Unmatched junction bases numbered 7, after V lost 5 bases and J lost 4 bases. The CDR3 loop is CASSARGGPYEQYF. For the CDR3, the DNA is TGTGCCAGCAGTGCCCGGGGGGGACCGTACGAGCAGTACTTC.

The CDR3 loop is CASSLGPADTQYF. In DNA, the CDR3 is TGTGCCAGCAGCTTAGGTCCGGCAGATACGCAGTATTTT. This rearrangement joins TRBV11-3 to TRBJ2-3; D not resolved. V lost 1 base to trimming and J lost 4 bases, with 6 bases between them. Germline CDR1 is SGHNT and CDR2 is YENEEA. The CDR3 is made up of 13 amino acids.

The chain recombines TRBV7-9 with TRBJ1-5; the match to TRBD1 covers 7 bases. Germline V CDR1 and CDR2: SEHNR, FQNEAQ (reference sequence). Trimming cost V 2 bases and J 4 bases; bases outside gene matches: 8. The CDR3 covers 16 residues. Here the CDR3 reads CASSLWSGTANQPQHF. For the CDR3, the DNA is TGTGCCAGCAGCTTATGGTCGGGGACAGCTAATCAGCCCCAGCATTTT.

The table lists this clone with a count of one. The chain employs TRBV10-2 and TRBJ2-3; TRBD2 might be the D (6 bases). The CDR3 has 14 residues. Germline CDR1 reads WSHSY; CDR2 reads SAAADI. V dropped 8 bases and J dropped 3 bases, with 15 bases sitting between them. The CDR3 is CASGTSTTTDTQYF. The CDR3 DNA reads as TGCGCCAGCGGAACTAGCACCACAACAGATACGCAGTATTTT.

The J gene is TRBJ2-3, the V gene TRBV7-3; perhaps TRBD1 as D (6 bases). Trimming stripped 1 base from V and 1 base from J, with 9 bases between. CDR3 size: 15 residues. CDR1 SGHTA and CDR2 FQGTGA come from the germline V gene. This CDR3 is CASSLMAGGTDTQYF. CDR3 nucleotide sequence: TGTGCCAGCAGCTTAATGGCAGGGGGCACAGATACGCAGTATTTT.

The rearrangement joins TRBV7-8 to TRBJ1-4; 11 bases fit TRBD1. This CDR3 has 16 residues. Germline V lookup: CDR1 SGHVS, CDR2 FQNEAQ. Trimming at V came to 1 base and at J to 7 bases, leaving 5 bases not matched to a gene. CDR3 nucleotide sequence: TGTGCCAGCAGCTTAGTAGGGACAGGGGGTGGTGAAAAACTGTTTTTT. Its protein product is CASSLVGTGGGEKLFF.

The gene calls are TRBV30 and TRBJ2-7; TRBD1 agrees at 7 bases. V lost 4 bases and J lost 2; bases outside the gene matches: 5. The CDR3 is 13 residues long. Germline assignment: CDR1 GTSNPN and CDR2 SVGIG (reference sequence). This CDR3 is CAWNAGQAYEQYF. DNA for the CDR3: TGTGCCTGGAACGCTGGACAGGCCTACGAGCAGTACTTC.